Below, one T cell receptor beta chain is given with its context. This sample was included in a study of blood T cell repertoires in COVID-19. The overall study: The United States, Italy and Spain supplied acute and convalescent COVID-19 samples. T cells, B-cell-depleted T cells, or PBMCs supplied cDNA or gDNA.

Authors' data handling: Nucleated cell counts were estimated from reference gene primer amplification. Clones were sequenced by immunoSEQ multiplex PCR, and TCRdb holds only the in-frame ones, with some missing. The DNA was the basis for D and trimming; V, J and clone size are from that table. The table records about 400,000 clones, 70% to 90% of them present only once. This CDR3 contains 14 residues. Trimming took 7 bases from V and 7 from J, leaving 14 bases between them. CDR1 and CDR2 from the germline V gene are LNHDA and SQIVND (reference sequence). Those enrolled, adults aged 18 to 89 years, came from around 25 US areas.

The clonotype comes from a woman younger than 35 with acute COVID-19. The sequenced material came from PBMCs or T cells enriched from blood (not recorded which). The rearrangement joins TRBV19 to TRBJ1-6; no reliable D call. The CDR3 protein is CASTTEGRNSPLHF. CDR3 bases: TGTGCCAGTACTACGGAGGGTCGCAATTCACCCCTCCACTTT.